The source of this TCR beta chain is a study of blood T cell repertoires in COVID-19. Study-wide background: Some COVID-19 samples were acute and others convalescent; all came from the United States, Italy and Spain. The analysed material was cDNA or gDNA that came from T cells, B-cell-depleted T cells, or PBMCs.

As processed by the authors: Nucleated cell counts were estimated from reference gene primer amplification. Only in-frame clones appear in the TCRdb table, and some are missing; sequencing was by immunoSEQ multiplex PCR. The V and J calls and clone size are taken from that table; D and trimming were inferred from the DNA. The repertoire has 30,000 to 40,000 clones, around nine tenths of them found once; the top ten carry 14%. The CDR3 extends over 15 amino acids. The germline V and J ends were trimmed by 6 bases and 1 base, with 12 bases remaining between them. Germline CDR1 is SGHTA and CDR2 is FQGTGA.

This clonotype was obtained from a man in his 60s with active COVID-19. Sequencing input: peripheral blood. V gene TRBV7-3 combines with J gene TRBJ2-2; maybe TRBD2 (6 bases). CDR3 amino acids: CASSFSGGNTGELFF. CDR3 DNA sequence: TGTGCCAGCAGTTTTAGCGGAGGGAACACCGGGGAGCTGTTTTTT.